This T cell receptor beta chain was profiled in a study of T cell responses to AZD1222 COVID-19 vaccine. Clones were read by immunoSEQ multiplex PCR, and TCRdb kept only the in-frame ones, dropping some. The sample carries about 140,000 clones, 85% to 95% recorded once. CDR1 and CDR2 (germline): LGHNA, YNFKEQ. Trimming at V came to 2 bases and at J to 0 bases, leaving 7 bases not matched to a gene. This CDR3 is built from 16 residues. Remarks on this clone: Its antigen is undetermined.

Study-wide points: Close to half of spike-specific TCRs reportedly recognize unmutated variant regions. Donors skewed white British and female; clonal diversity was possibly underestimated. A rise in Spike-specific TCR breadth and depth followed two AZD1222 doses.

Sequences were derived from peripheral blood, sampled 28 days after the second AZD1222 dose. This receptor was identified in an adult who received the AZD1222 COVID-19 vaccine. The gene calls are TRBV4-2 and TRBJ2-7; 7 positions match TRBD1. For the CDR3, the DNA is TGTGCCAGCAGCCAAACCAGACAGGGTATCTCCTACGAGCAGTACTTC. Protein product: CASSQTRQGISYEQYF.